The next 27 T cell receptor beta chains were all read from a single sample in a study of tissue T cells after allogeneic stem cell transplantation. Some clones are missing from TCRdb's copy, which holds only in-frame ones; the method was immunoSEQ multiplex PCR. The table records just over 850 clones, around 44% of them present only once. Enrolled prospectively were adult allogeneic hematopoietic cell transplant recipients whose graft-versus-host disease was steroid-refractory. The sequencing used kidney tissue, collected at autopsy. These receptor sequences come from a female patient aged 40-69 years with steroid-refractory graft-versus-host disease after an allogeneic stem cell transplant. Some of the T cells might come from the graft donor.

This chain uses TRBV5-1 with TRBJ2-7; D is perhaps TRBD1 or TRBD2 (5 bases each). Trimming cost V 4 bases and J 4 bases, with 15 bases left between them. There are 14 residues in the CDR3. The V gene's germline CDR1 is SGHRS and CDR2 YFSETQ. The CDR3 nucleotides are TGCGCCAGCAGCCCGGGGCCAGGGTGGTACGAGCAGTACTTC. It translates to CASSPGPGWYEQYF.

Judged by abundance, this clone is large. This chain links TRBV7-9 with TRBJ2-2, with D possibly matching TRBD2 (5 bases). The CDR3 runs to 14 residues. CDR1 SEHNR and CDR2 FQNEAQ come from the germline V gene (reference sequence). V lost 7 bases to trimming and J lost 1 base, with 10 bases between them. The CDR3 bases are TGTGCCAGCACATCCCGGGGGAACACCGGGGAGCTGTTTTTT. The encoded protein is CASTSRGNTGELFF.

The J gene is TRBJ2-1, the V gene TRBV4-1, with D possibly matching TRBD1 (5 bases). Germline-derived CDR1 and CDR2 are MGHRA and YSYEKL. Trimming took 4 bases from V and 7 from J, leaving 20 bases between them. The CDR3 runs 16 residues. The CDR3 DNA sequence: TGCGCCAGCAGCCCCCTTGGGCAGGGAACTGGAAATGAGCAGTTCTTC. The encoded protein is CASSPLGQGTGNEQFF.

V is TRBV14 and J is TRBJ1-1; weak D call: TRBD1 (5 bases). V was trimmed by 5 bases and J by 6 bases, leaving 16 bases between them. The length of the CDR3 is 14 residues. CDR1 and CDR2 from the germline V gene are SGHDN and FVKESK. CDR3 in amino acids: CASSEVRGRAEAFF. CDR3 in DNA: TGTGCCAGCAGCGAGGTGAGGGGTAGGGCTGAAGCTTTCTTT. The variable domain in full, with the rest retrieved from reference TRBV14 and TRBJ1-1, is EAGVTQFPSHSVIEKGQTVTLRCDPISGHDNLYWYRRVMGKEIKFLLHFVKESKQDESGMPNNRFLAERTGGTYSTLKVQPAELEDSGVYFCASSEVRGRAEAFFGQGTRLTVV.

This clone is large in the sample. The rearrangement joins TRBV19 to TRBJ1-1; no clear D. There are 14 residues in the CDR3. Germline V gene sequence: CDR1 LNHDA, CDR2 SQIVND (reference sequence). The V and J ends lost 4 bases and 0 bases respectively, with 9 bases between them. The CDR3 loop reads CASSKVVMNTEAFF. For the CDR3, the DNA is TGTGCCAGTAGTAAAGTGGTGATGAACACTGAAGCTTTCTTT.

This clone was picked up a small number of times. V gene TRBV6-5 combines with J gene TRBJ2-5, with D perhaps TRBD2 (5 bases). CDR3 length: 13 residues. Germline CDR1 and CDR2: MNHEY and SVGAGI. The germline V and J ends were trimmed by 0 bases and 4 bases, with 6 bases remaining between them. The CDR3 loop is CASSYSAGETQYF. CDR3 nucleotides: TGTGCCAGCAGTTACTCGGCGGGAGAGACCCAGTACTTC.

The chain joins TRBV11-3 to TRBJ2-1; D tentatively fits TRBD1 or TRBD2 (7 bases each). V lost 3 bases to trimming and J lost 4 bases, with 13 bases between them. CDR1 and CDR2 from the germline V gene are SGHNT and YENEEA. The CDR3 contains 15 residues. The DNA for the CDR3 is TGTGCCAGCAGCTTCTCAGGGGGAGGGTACAATGAGCAGTTCTTC. Its translation: CASSFSGGGYNEQFF.

This clone has more than one count but fewer than ten. The chain links TRBV10-1 to TRBJ1-2; D is uncertain. Trimming removed 2 bases from V and 2 bases from J, with 6 bases in between. Germline V CDR1 and CDR2: WNHNN, SYGVQD (reference sequence). The CDR3 totals 13 residues. The DNA for the CDR3 is TGCGCCAGCAGTGAGGGCCCCAACTATGGCTACACCTTC. Protein product: CASSEGPNYGYTF.

This clone has a handful of counts. V is TRBV6-5 and J is TRBJ2-5; perhaps TRBD1 as D (5 bases). V lost 5 bases, J lost 3 bases, and 16 bases lay in between. Germline V lookup: CDR1 MNHEY, CDR2 SVGAGI. CDR3 length: 15 residues. The CDR3 is CASSILWGGKETQYF. The CDR3 DNA is TGTGCCAGCAGTATCTTGTGGGGCGGAAAAGAGACCCAGTACTTC.

The sample holds a few counts of this clone. V and J are TRBV6-5 and TRBJ2-7; D tentatively fits TRBD1 or TRBD2 (5 bases each). CDR1 and CDR2 from the germline V gene are MNHEY and SVGAGI. This CDR3 has 14 residues. Trimming removed 5 bases at V and 3 bases at J, with 14 bases between. The CDR3 region has the DNA TGTGCCAGCAGTACCCGGGGCTCACACTACGAGCAGTACTTC. Residues: CASSTRGSHYEQYF.

This rearrangement joins TRBV5-5 to TRBJ2-6; D ambiguous. The length of the CDR3 is 15 residues. V was trimmed by 0 bases and J by 0 bases, leaving 4 bases between them. Germline-derived CDR1 and CDR2 are SGHKS and YYEKEE (reference sequence). The CDR3 protein is CASSLVNSGANVLTF. The CDR3 DNA is TGTGCCAGCAGCTTGGTCAACTCTGGGGCCAACGTCCTGACTTTC.

This clone is labeled large. The genes are TRBV3-1 (or the pseudogene TRBV3-2) and TRBJ2-7, with TRBD1 matching over 8 bases. Germline lookup yields CDR1 LGHDT and CDR2 YNNKEL (reference sequence). This CDR3 region has 20 residues. V was pared by 1 base and J by 1 base, with 18 bases of the junction left unmatched. CDR3 bases: TGTGCCAGCAGCCAAGTTAGCCCGGGACAGGTCCCAGGCCATTCCTACGAGCAGTACTTC. Translation gives CASSQVSPGQVPGHSYEQYF.

In this sample, this clone turned up a few times. This chain joins TRBV6-5 and TRBJ1-6; D perhaps matches TRBD1 (5 bases). Deletions cut 4 bases from V and 5 bases from J, with 12 bases between. The CDR3 contains 15 residues. Germline V gene sequence: CDR1 MNHEY, CDR2 SVGAGI. CDR3 in DNA: TGTGCCAGCAGTTCCCGGGACGGGCATAATTCACCCCTCCACTTT. Translation: CASSSRDGHNSPLHF.

The chain employs TRBV11-3 and TRBJ1-6; D perhaps matches TRBD1 (5 bases). CDR1 and CDR2 (germline): SGHNT, YENEEA. V lost 4 bases and J lost 7, with 20 bases in between. The CDR3 runs 17 residues. This CDR3 reads CASSYRYAPGRNSPLHF. CDR3 sequence (DNA): TGTGCCAGCAGCTACCGATACGCGCCGGGACGAAATTCACCCCTCCACTTT.

The chain has TRBV7-9 and TRBJ2-1; no firm D call. Between the trimmed V and J ends, which lost 5 bases and 8 bases, there was a span of 13 bases. In germline, CDR1 is SEHNR, CDR2 FQNEAQ (reference sequence). The CDR3 spans 13 residues. Written as DNA, the CDR3 is TGTGCCAGCAGCCATTCTTTGGAGCATGAGCAGTTCTTC. Amino acid sequence: CASSHSLEHEQFF.

This clone is deemed large. The V call is TRBV27, the J call TRBJ1-6; 7 bases fit TRBD1. The CDR3 covers 14 residues. V was clipped by 0 bases and J by 9 bases; unmatched bases: 2. CDR1 MNHEY and CDR2 SMNVEV come from the germline V gene (reference sequence). CDR3 sequence (DNA): TGTGCCAGCAGTTTATCTCCAGGGGGTTCACCCCTCCACTTT. The encoded protein is CASSLSPGGSPLHF.

V is TRBV19 and J is TRBJ1-1; 7 nucleotides agree with TRBD1. V was clipped by 5 bases and J by 4 bases; unmatched bases: 10. This CDR3 region has 15 residues. Germline CDR1 LNHDA, CDR2 SQIVND (reference sequence). The CDR3 loop is CASSQPTGTSTEAFF. Written as DNA, the CDR3 is TGTGCCAGTAGTCAGCCGACAGGGACTAGCACTGAAGCTTTCTTT.

This clone was detected a few times. This rearrangement joins TRBV19 to TRBJ1-1; the D is unclear. The CDR3 is 12 residues long. V lost 5 bases and J lost 6, with 10 bases in between. Germline V lookup: CDR1 LNHDA, CDR2 SQIVND (reference sequence). The CDR3 DNA sequence: TGTGCCAGTAGTTCGGGGTGGCCTGAAGCTTTCTTT. It encodes CASSSGWPEAFF. Full variable domain (rest looked up from reference TRBV19 and TRBJ1-1): DGGITQSPKYLFRKEGQNVTLSCEQNLNHDAMYWYRQDPGQGLRLIYYSQIVNDFQKGDIAEGYSVSREKKESFPLTVTSAQKNPTAFYLCASSSGWPEAFFGQGTRLTVV.

The V and J genes are TRBV7-2 and TRBJ2-3; possibly TRBD2 for D (6 bases). Germline CDR1 is SGHTA and CDR2 is FQGNSA. The CDR3 is made up of 15 amino acids. V gave up 2 bases and J gave up 10 bases, with 19 bases separating them. The DNA of the CDR3 is TGTGCCAGCAGCTTATTCGGGACTTCGTTTCTGTCGCAGTATTTT. Translated: CASSLFGTSFLSQYF.

This clone was observed once. The chain joins TRBV3-1 (or the pseudogene TRBV3-2) to TRBJ2-3; D call uncertain. The CDR3 has 15 amino acids. CDR1 LGHDT and CDR2 YNNKEL come from the germline V gene (reference sequence). V gave up 0 bases and J gave up 1 base, with 8 bases separating them. The CDR3 reads CASSQDLIGTDTQYF. CDR3 nucleotide sequence: TGTGCCAGCAGCCAAGATCTTATTGGCACAGATACGCAGTATTTT.

V is TRBV3-1 (or the pseudogene TRBV3-2) and J is TRBJ1-2, with a tentative D call TRBD1 (5 bases). V was pared by 4 bases and J by 5 bases, with 11 bases between. The germline V gene encodes CDR1 LGHDT and CDR2 YNNKEL (reference sequence). The CDR3 runs 13 residues. The CDR3 reads CASSPDGGYGYTF. The CDR3 bases are TGTGCCAGCAGCCCGGACGGGGGTTATGGCTACACCTTC.

The V gene is TRBV19, the J gene TRBJ1-2, with 10 bases identical to TRBD1. Germline CDR1 and CDR2: LNHDA and SQIVND (reference sequence). The ends lost 1 base at V and 7 bases at J; junction bases unmatched: 6. The CDR3 sequence is 15 residues long. CDR3 protein: CASSIGQGARGGYTF. The CDR3 DNA reads TGTGCCAGTAGTATAGGACAGGGGGCAAGGGGTGGCTACACCTTC.

By its share, this clone is medium-sized. The CDR3 spells CAWRGDLDQPQHF. In DNA, the CDR3 is TGTGCCTGGAGAGGGGATCTGGATCAGCCCCAGCATTTT. The chain joins TRBV30 to TRBJ1-5, with D maybe TRBD1 (5 bases). The CDR3 has 13 amino acids. V shed 3 bases and J shed 5 bases, with 11 bases lying between them. Germline V gene sequence: CDR1 GTSNPN, CDR2 SVGIG (reference sequence). Using reference TRBV30 and TRBJ1-5 for the parts outside the CDR3, the full variable domain is SQTIHQWPATLVQPVGSPLSLECTVEGTSNPNLYWYRQAAGRGLQLLFYSVGIGQISSEVPQNLSASRPQDRQFILSSKKLLLSDSGFYLCAWRGDLDQPQHFGDGTRLSIL.

This chain links TRBV18 with TRBJ2-2; TRBD1 aligns across 9 bases. Germline CDR1 reads KGHSH; CDR2 reads LQKENI. The CDR3 spans 16 residues. V was pared by 3 bases and J by 4 bases, with 6 bases of the junction left unmatched. The CDR3 spells CASSPLGTGSTGELFF. As DNA, the CDR3 is TGTGCCAGCTCACCCCTAGGGACAGGGTCCACCGGGGAGCTGTTTTTT.

The chain uses TRBV7-2 and TRBJ2-7, with D possibly being TRBD1 (6 bases). Trimming took off 0 bases at V and 2 bases at J, with 11 bases between the two ends. Germline lookup yields CDR1 SGHTA and CDR2 FQGNSA. This CDR3 region has 15 residues. The chain's CDR3 is CASSLALGGPYEQYF. The CDR3 DNA reads as TGTGCCAGCAGCTTAGCATTAGGGGGACCCTACGAGCAGTACTTC. Full variable domain (remainder filled in from reference TRBV7-2 and TRBJ2-7): GAGVSQSPSNKVTEKGKDVELRCDPISGHTALYWYRQSLGQGLEFLIYFQGNSAPDKSGLPSDRFSAERTGGSVSTLTIQRTQQEDSAVYLCASSLALGGPYEQYFGPGTRLTVT.

This clone has more than one count but fewer than ten. V is TRBV11-2 and J is TRBJ2-4, with a tentative D call TRBD2 (6 bases). The CDR3 is 16 residues long. V was cut by 1 base and J by 2 bases, with 12 bases left in between. The germline gives CDR1 SGHAT, CDR2 FQNNGV. The CDR3: CASSLVGSGTKNIQYF. The CDR3 DNA reads as TGTGCCAGCAGCTTAGTGGGTAGCGGTACCAAAAACATTCAGTACTTC.

A few counts support this clone. The chain combines TRBV4-2 with TRBJ1-1; a possible D gene is TRBD1 (5 bases). Germline V gene sequence: CDR1 LGHNA, CDR2 YNFKEQ. The CDR3 length is 15 residues. The V end lost 2 bases, the J end lost 4 bases, and 14 bases lay between the germline ends. The CDR3 reads CASSQNRDRRTEAFF. The CDR3 DNA reads TGTGCCAGCAGCCAAAACCGGGACCGGCGCACTGAAGCTTTCTTT.